The TCR beta chain described here comes from a study of blood T cell repertoires in COVID-19. Across the study: The United States, Italy and Spain were the sources of the acute and convalescent COVID-19 samples.

Germline V gives CDR1 DFQATT, CDR2 SNEGSKA (reference sequence). CDR3 size: 16 residues. The V end lost 3 bases, the J end lost 0 bases, and 12 bases lay between the germline ends. How the authors handled the data: Scientists estimated how many nucleated cells there were by amplifying reference gene primers. Libraries were prepared by immunoSEQ multiplex PCR; TCRdb keeps only in-frame clonotypes and omits some of them. The V and J calls and clone size are taken from that table; D and trimming were inferred from the DNA. This table holds tens of thousands of clones, 65% to 90% found once. The sample comprised peripheral blood. V usage is TRBV20-1 and J usage is TRBJ1-6; the D is unclear. This clonotype originated in a man in his 70s with active or convalescent COVID-19. CDR3: CSASEGGSSYNSPLHF. The CDR3 DNA follows: TGCAGTGCTAGTGAGGGCGGGAGCTCCTATAATTCACCCCTCCACTTT.